Presented here are 20 T cell receptor beta chains from one specimen sequenced in a study of sequential checkpoint blockade in melanoma. Treatment specified: randomized to nivolumab then ipilimumab (arm A) or the reverse (arm B). Profiled with immunoSEQ multiplex PCR; TCRdb holds only in-frame clones, not every one. The profile covers about 22,000 clones, with about two thirds appearing a single time and about 19% taken by the ten largest. The specimen was CD8+ T cells sorted from blood (inferred from file names), collected from a patient given nivolumab and ipilimumab in sequence. The receptor set was obtained from a human donor with melanoma.

This chain links TRBV6-1 with TRBJ2-3, with 15 bases matching TRBD2. The J segment lost 4 bases and the V segment lost 4 bases, leaving 0 bases of the junction unmatched. This CDR3 region has 15 residues. The germline gives CDR1 MNHNS, CDR2 SASEGT. This chain's CDR3 is CASSGTSGGADTQYF. The CDR3 bases are TGTGCCAGCAGTGGGACTAGCGGGGGGGCAGATACGCAGTATTTT.

The chain joins TRBV6-1 to TRBJ1-2, with D unclear. This CDR3 is built from 14 residues. The V and J ends lost 6 bases and 1 base respectively, with 12 bases between them. The germline V gene encodes CDR1 MNHNS and CDR2 SASEGT. Here the CDR3 DNA reads TGTGCCAGCAGGGCTGAGGGTTTTAACTATGGCTACACCTTC. Translated, it gives CASRAEGFNYGYTF.

The rearrangement uses TRBV5-1 and TRBJ1-4; D unresolved. CDR1 is SGHRS, CDR2 YFSETQ, per germline. Trimming left V 3 bases short and J 0 bases short, with 9 bases between. The CDR3 totals 15 residues. CDR3 in DNA: TGCGCCAGCAGCTCGGAGGGAGCAACTAATGAAAAACTGTTTTTT. Translating it yields CASSSEGATNEKLFF. The entire variable domain, with the rest obtained from reference TRBV5-1 and TRBJ1-4, is as follows: KAGVTQTPRYLIKTRGQQVTLSCSPISGHRSVSWYQQTPGQGLQFLFEYFSETQRNKGNFPGRFSGRQFSNSRSEMNVSTLELGDSALYLCASSSEGATNEKLFFGSGTQLSVL.

The chain has TRBV15 and TRBJ1-4, with unresolved D. Germline CDR1 reads LNHNV; CDR2 reads YYDKDF (reference sequence). V lost 3 bases and J 2 bases, leaving 10 bases between the germline ends. The CDR3 runs 15 residues. The CDR3 DNA is TGTGCCACCAGCAGTCCACTAGGGACTAATGAAAAACTGTTTTTT. Encoded protein: CATSSPLGTNEKLFF. Using reference TRBV15 and TRBJ1-4 for the parts outside the CDR3, the full variable domain is DAMVIQNPRYQVTQFGKPVTLSCSQTLNHNVMYWYQQKSSQAPKLLFHYYDKDFNNEADTPDNFQSRRPNTSFCFLDIRSPGLGDTAMYLCATSSPLGTNEKLFFGSGTQLSVL.

The chain links TRBV7-9 to TRBJ1-2, with TRBD1 as a possible D gene (6 bases). Germline V gene lookup returns CDR1 SEHNR and CDR2 FQNEAQ (reference sequence). Trimming took 5 bases from V and 0 from J, leaving 16 bases between them. This CDR3 comprises 16 residues. CDR3 DNA: TGTGCCAGCAGCCCACAACCAGGGGAGTCTAACTATGGCTACACCTTC. Its translation is CASSPQPGESNYGYTF.

This chain uses TRBV5-1 with TRBJ1-1; D might be TRBD1 (5 bases). V lost 3 bases and J lost 1, with 16 bases in between. Germline-derived CDR1 and CDR2 are SGHRS and YFSETQ. There are 16 residues in the CDR3. CDR3 nucleotides: TGCGCCAGCAGCTCAGACTCCGGGACTAAGAACACTGAAGCTTTCTTT. Its translation: CASSSDSGTKNTEAFF.

In DNA form, the CDR3 reads TGTGCCAGCACCTCAGACAGGGGCGCCGGGGAGCTGTTTTTT. Translating gives CASTSDRGAGELFF. The V gene is TRBV7-9, the J gene TRBJ2-2; 8 nucleotides match TRBD1. The CDR3 runs to 14 residues. V dropped 7 bases and J dropped 6; count of bases not matched to a gene: 7. CDR1 and CDR2 (germline): SEHNR, FQNEAQ (reference sequence).

This clone was seen a single time. CDR3 sequence reads: CASSLQGNTEAFF. The DNA for the CDR3 is TGTGCCAGCAGCTTACAGGGAAACACTGAAGCTTTCTTT. This chain joins TRBV7-8 and TRBJ1-1; possibly TRBD1 for D (5 bases). Germline CDR1 and CDR2: SGHVS and FQNEAQ. The CDR3 length is 13 residues. Deletions cut 2 bases from V and 2 bases from J, with 6 bases between.

The chain carries TRBV6-1 and TRBJ2-7; D uncertain. From germline, CDR1 is MNHNS and CDR2 SASEGT. The CDR3 has 14 amino acids. V was trimmed by 10 bases and J by 1 base, leaving 17 bases between them. The CDR3 protein is CATKLKSQSYEQYV. The CDR3 DNA sequence: TGTGCCACCAAACTAAAGTCCCAGTCCTACGAGCAGTACGTC.

The chain is built from TRBV28 and TRBJ1-5, with 8 bases identical to TRBD1. Per germline, CDR1 MDHEN and CDR2 SYDVKM. Trimming removed 10 bases from V and 5 bases from J; junction bases left unmatched: 10. The CDR3 covers 14 residues. CDR3 nucleotides: TGTGCCATCCAACCAGGACAGGGCTATCAGCCCCAGCATTTT. It encodes CAIQPGQGYQPQHF.

The V and J genes are TRBV7-3 and TRBJ2-1; the match to TRBD2 covers 13 bases. The CDR3 has 18 residues. CDR1 and CDR2 (germline): SGHTA, FQGTGA. J lost 4 bases, V lost 4 bases, and 10 bases had no gene match. The CDR3 region is CASSSGATSGGSYNEQFF. Here the CDR3 DNA reads TGTGCCAGCAGCTCGGGCGCGACTAGCGGGGGGTCTTACAATGAGCAGTTCTTC. The variable domain in full, with the rest retrieved from reference TRBV7-3 and TRBJ2-1, is GAGVSQTPSNKVTEKGKYVELRCDPISGHTALYWYRQSLGQGPEFLIYFQGTGAADDSGLPNDRFFAVRPEGSVSTLKIQRTERGDSAVYLCASSSGATSGGSYNEQFFGPGTRLTVL.

The CDR3 spells CASSQTGGLSYEQYF. Written as DNA, the CDR3 is TGTGCCAGCAGCCAGACAGGGGGCCTATCCTACGAGCAGTACTTC. V and J are TRBV7-2 and TRBJ2-7, with TRBD1 matching over 10 bases. Looked up from germline, CDR1 is SGHTA and CDR2 is FQGNSA. This CDR3 spans 15 amino acids. The V segment lost 5 bases and the J segment 1 base; nucleotides outside the gene matches: 5. Drawing the rest from reference TRBV7-2 and TRBJ2-7, the complete variable domain is GAGVSQSPSNKVTEKGKDVELRCDPISGHTALYWYRQSLGQGLEFLIYFQGNSAPDKSGLPSDRFSAERTGGSVSTLTIQRTQQEDSAVYLCASSQTGGLSYEQYFGPGTRLTVT.

The V call is TRBV9, the J call TRBJ2-7; tentative D call: TRBD1 (5 bases). CDR1 and CDR2 from the germline V gene are SGDLS and YYNGEE. CDR3 size: 14 residues. V dropped 2 bases and J dropped 1 base, with 10 bases sitting between them. CDR3 in amino acids: CASSVDSLSYEQYF. The CDR3 nucleotides are TGTGCCAGCAGCGTCGACAGCCTTTCCTACGAGCAGTACTTC.

The chain recombines TRBV12-2 with TRBJ2-1; TRBD1, the table's D call, lacks a check against the DNA. TRBV12-2 is deemed a pseudogene. The CDR3 sequence is 16 residues long. CDR3 DNA sequence: TGTGCCAGCAGCTCGCAGGGGGGTGGGACACGGAATGAGCAGTTCTTC. This encodes CASSSQGGGTRNEQFF.

A few counts support this clone. The rearrangement links TRBV11-2 to TRBJ2-1; TRBD2 matches 9 bases. This CDR3 region has 15 residues. Losses at the gene ends were 1 base for V and 4 bases for J; bases not matched to a gene: 2. Germline V gene data show CDR1 as SGHAT and CDR2 as FQNNGV. DNA for the CDR3: TGTGCCAGCAGCTTAGTGGGACTAGCATACAATGAGCAGTTCTTC. It translates to CASSLVGLAYNEQFF. Looking up the rest from reference TRBV11-2 and TRBJ2-1 gives the full variable domain: EAGVAQSPRYKIIEKRQSVAFWCNPISGHATLYWYQQILGQGPKLLIQFQNNGVVDDSQLPKDRFSAERLKGVDSTLKIQPAKLEDSAVYLCASSLVGLAYNEQFFGPGTRLTVL.

The rearrangement joins TRBV4-3 to TRBJ2-2, with TRBD1 identical over 7 bases. Germline V gene data show CDR1 as LGHNA and CDR2 as YSLEER. The junction had 11 bases not matched to a gene; V was cut back by 0 bases and J by 4 bases. The CDR3 consists of 18 residues. In nucleotides, the CDR3 is TGCGCCAGCAGCCAAGAGGAGGTGACAGGGTTGGGCACCGGGGAGCTGTTTTTT. Protein product: CASSQEEVTGLGTGELFF.

The chain links TRBV16 to TRBJ2-7; D might be TRBD2 (7 bases). The CDR3 covers 13 residues. Per the germline V gene, CDR1 is KGHSY and CDR2 is FQNENV. Trimming stripped 5 bases from V and 9 bases from J, with 17 bases between. The CDR3 DNA reads TGTGCCAGCAGCAGGGGGGGGCAGTCGGCGCAGTACGTC. This translates into CASSRGGQSAQYV.

The DNA for the CDR3 is TGTGCCAGCAGCCCACCGGGACAGGGGGCTCGTAATGAAAAACTGTTTTTT. It codes for CASSPPGQGARNEKLFF. The chain uses TRBV7-8 and TRBJ1-4, with 12 bases lining up with TRBD1. This CDR3 is built from 17 residues. Germline V gives CDR1 SGHVS, CDR2 FQNEAQ. The junction had 8 bases not matched to a gene; V was cut back by 5 bases and J by 4 bases. Drawing the rest from reference TRBV7-8 and TRBJ1-4, the complete variable domain is GAGVSQSPRYKVAKRGQDVALRCDPISGHVSLFWYQQALGQGPEFLTYFQNEAQLDKSGLPSDRFFAERPEGSVSTLKIQRTQQEDSAVYLCASSPPGQGARNEKLFFGSGTQLSVL.

This chain links TRBV19 with TRBJ1-1; D not certain. The CDR3 loop spans 13 amino acids. Trimming removed 5 bases from V and 2 bases from J, with 9 bases in between. Germline CDR1 LNHDA, CDR2 SQIVND (reference sequence). CDR3 DNA: TGTGCCAGTAGTGTAACTGGTAACACTGAAGCTTTCTTT. Protein sequence: CASSVTGNTEAFF.

This clone showed up just once. The V gene is TRBV7-2, the J gene TRBJ1-6, with D unclear. V was clipped by 0 bases and J by 6 bases, with 24 bases between them. The length of the CDR3 is 20 residues. CDR1 and CDR2 (germline): SGHTA, FQGNSA. CDR3 sequence reads: CASSLAWWGGGYGGNSPLHF. CDR3 DNA: TGTGCCAGCAGCTTAGCGTGGTGGGGAGGAGGGTACGGAGGTAATTCACCCCTCCACTTT.